These T cell receptor beta chains were read from a single sample in a study of PD-1 blockade in classical Hodgkin lymphoma. Profiled with immunoSEQ multiplex PCR; TCRdb holds only in-frame clones, not every one. Of approximately 51,000 clones in the sample, around 78% were seen once. The material was peripheral blood mononuclear cells (PBMCs), obtained before the second cycle of nivolumab. These receptors were obtained from a human donor with classical Hodgkin lymphoma. Both conserved end residues are part of each CDR3.

>TRBV7-6|TRBJ1-3
CASSFGQLGTIYF
>TRBV7-9|TRBJ2-2
CASSLALGQGINTGELFF
>TRBV6-1|TRBJ2-3
CATGGGGPHTDTQYF
>TRBV5-1|TRBJ2-7
CASSPIKADTDGLPPYEQYF
>TRBV11-3|TRBJ2-1
CASSPRTSGSYNEQFF
>TRBV7-9|TRBJ1-1
CASSWGRAGDEAFF
>TRBV6-6|TRBJ1-2
CASRLQGQYGYTF
>TRBV27|TRBJ1-4
CASRQGVATNEKLFF
>TRBV27|TRBJ2-3
CASSSTRRRAIGTDTQYF
>TRBV15|TRBJ2-5
CATSLHRGETQYF
>TRBV7-2|TRBJ1-2
CASSLKGSGGHGYTF
>TRBV4-1|-
CASSQRLSYEQYF
>TRBV7-9|TRBJ1-4
CASSWTGDNEKLFF
>TRBV27|TRBJ2-2
CASSSGTGELFF
>TRBV7-9|TRBJ2-7
CASSRTSGSSYEQYF
>TRBV30|TRBJ2-6
CAWSGTSGSGANVLTF
>TRBV5-1|TRBJ2-5
CASSSSTGHQETQYF
>TRBV5-4|TRBJ2-2
CASSLGREVNTGELFF
>TRBV9|TRBJ1-1
CATRPRATEAFF
>TRBV9|TRBJ2-1
CASSVATERVEQFF
>TRBV4-3|TRBJ1-2
CASSPRAGTSYGYTF
>TRBV30|TRBJ2-1
CAWQQVSSYNEQFF
>TRBV28|TRBJ2-5
CASSLSEAGTQYF
>TRBV5-1|-
CASSLRLAGGPYEQYF
>TRBV5-1|TRBJ2-3
CASSLRSTDTQYF
>TRBV9|TRBJ2-5
CASSVPGTGRGLYF
>TRBV7-3|TRBJ2-1
CASSSGLAGVNEQFF
>TRBV28|TRBJ2-2
CASRRGNQGSGTGELFF
>TRBV11-2|TRBJ1-1
CASSLMGTGSAEAFF
>TRBV27|TRBJ2-7
CASRVTSGNQYEQYF
>TRBV27|TRBJ1-5
CASSFGQGGPQHF
>TRBV7-9|TRBJ1-1
CASSLRDTEAFF
>TRBV27|TRBJ1-3
CASSLSFSGNTIYF
>TRBV27|TRBJ2-3
CASSWIITDTQYF
>TRBV11-2|TRBJ2-7
CASSQGLAGIGSYEQYF
>TRBV2|TRBJ2-5
CASSRRTPGGQETQYF
>TRBV7-3|TRBJ2-1
CASSSAPISYNEQFF
>TRBV7-2|TRBJ2-1
CASSLGGSGYNEQFF
>TRBV6-1|TRBJ2-2
CASSWTGGDGGELFF
>TRBV11-2|TRBJ1-2
CASSLIVSPESYGYTF
>TRBV6-1|TRBJ2-2
CASSDSEVGELFF
>TRBV5-1|TRBJ2-7
CASSLGQGYDEQYF
>TRBV6-4|TRBJ1-1
CASSYNRETEAFF
>TRBV27|TRBJ1-1
CASRRTVNTEAFF
>TRBV6-6|TRBJ1-1
CASNGGMNTEAFF
>TRBV6-4|TRBJ2-5
CASSDSPGRQETQYF
>TRBV4-3|TRBJ1-1
CASSHWADNTEAFF
>TRBV6-6|TRBJ1-2
CASSPGRTGVYGYTF
>TRBV7-9|TRBJ1-2
CASSSVGGASPKPLTF
>TRBV5-1|TRBJ2-7
CASSLYMGSYEQYF
>TRBV18|TRBJ1-2
CASSPYTGTTEANYGYTF
>TRBV6-6|TRBJ2-7
CASSYDSDYEQYF
>TRBV18|TRBJ2-7
CASSPPAQRRYEQYF